The 24 T cell receptor beta chains in this list originate from one sample, sequenced in a study of T-cell memory formation after mild COVID-19. TCRdb recomputed calls from the 5' RACE reads with MiXCR, one row per CDR3 protein. Of about 320,000 distinct CDR3 sequences in the sample, 13% to 15% were seen once. The material sequenced was PBMCs or a T cell subset sorted from them (not recorded which). The receptor set was obtained from a man in his late teens or twenties who had mild COVID-19 (a few samples of this study predate the infection). Cell type and time point are not known.

This clonotype was seen a few times. This chain connects TRBV4-1 to TRBJ1-2; D gene unclear. Germline CDR1 is MGHRA and CDR2 is YSYEKL. The CDR3 is made up of 15 amino acids. Trimming cost V 3 bases and J 8 bases, with 19 bases left between them. The DNA of the CDR3 is TGCGCCAGCAGCCAGACGGTGAACCCCGGAGACGGCTACACCTTC. Its protein is CASSQTVNPGDGYTF.

The genes are TRBV24-1 and TRBJ2-3; 11 bases match TRBD2. V lost 3 bases to trimming and J lost 0 bases; unmatched junction nucleotides: 7. The CDR3 runs to 18 residues. Germline CDR1 is KGHDR and CDR2 is SFDVKD. CDR3 in DNA: TGTGCCACCAGTGATCTACCGGGACTAGCGGTTAGCACAGATACGCAGTATTTT. Translating gives CATSDLPGLAVSTDTQYF.

V gene TRBV12-3 or TRBV12-4 combines with J gene TRBJ2-1; D might be TRBD1 (5 bases). The CDR3 loop spans 14 amino acids. With 2 bases removed from V and 7 bases from J, the gap between germline ends came to 12 bases. The CDR3 DNA sequence: TGTGCCAGCAGTTTACCCCAGGGTGCGAATGAGCAGTTCTTC. This gives the protein CASSLPQGANEQFF.

The table lists this clonotype with many counts. The rearrangement links TRBV5-1 to TRBJ2-1, with 8 nucleotides matching TRBD1. Trimming cost V 7 bases and J 0 bases; bases outside gene matches: 9. This CDR3 has 16 amino acids. In germline, CDR1 is SGHRS, CDR2 YFSETQ. This chain's CDR3 is CASSGDRPSSYNEQFF. For the CDR3, the DNA is TGCGCCAGCTCCGGGGACAGGCCTAGCTCCTACAATGAGCAGTTCTTC. The variable domain in full, with the rest retrieved from reference TRBV5-1 and TRBJ2-1, is KAGVTQTPRYLIKTRGQQVTLSCSPISGHRSVSWYQQTPGQGLQFLFEYFSETQRNKGNFPGRFSGRQFSNSRSEMNVSTLELGDSALYLCASSGDRPSSYNEQFFGPGTRLTVL.

V is TRBV20-1 and J is TRBJ2-3; tentative D call: TRBD2 (5 bases). From germline, CDR1 is DFQATT and CDR2 SNEGSKA (reference sequence). The germline V and J ends were trimmed by 3 bases and 4 bases, with 17 bases remaining between them. The CDR3 runs to 15 residues. The CDR3 loop reads CSASVPPRESDTQYF. The DNA of the CDR3 is TGCAGTGCTAGTGTGCCGCCTAGGGAGTCAGATACGCAGTATTTT.

The V call is TRBV6-5, the J call TRBJ2-1, with 11 bases fitting TRBD2. Germline CDR1 reads MNHEY; CDR2 reads SVGAGI. After removal of 1 base from V and 6 bases from J, the junction contained 5 bases not matched to a gene. The CDR3 runs to 16 residues. The CDR3 reads CASSYLGLADGNEQFF. The CDR3 DNA follows: TGTGCCAGCAGTTACTTGGGACTAGCGGATGGCAATGAGCAGTTCTTC.

Details on this clonotype: The CDR3 carries no conserved terminal phenylalanine or tryptophan, so it likely arises from a read error. The chain has TRBV6-5 and TRBJ1-2; D possibly corresponds to TRBD1 (6 bases). CDR1 is MNHEY, CDR2 SVGAGI, per germline. The V gene lost 7 bases and the J gene lost 6 bases, with 18 bases spanning the gap. The CDR3 is 14 amino acids. The CDR3 DNA reads as TGTGCCAGCACCGGGACGGGGGGCGGACATGGCTACACCTTA. Its translation: CASTGTGGGHGYTL.

The V and J genes are TRBV18 and TRBJ1-1; D is unresolved. The germline V gene encodes CDR1 KGHSH and CDR2 LQKENI. The CDR3 runs to 11 residues. Trimming cost V 4 bases and J 6 bases, with 6 bases left between them. The CDR3 reads CASSQAAEAFF. In DNA, the CDR3 is TGTGCCAGCTCACAGGCAGCTGAAGCTTTCTTT.

This clonotype was counted between two and nine times. The chain is built from TRBV12-3 or TRBV12-4 and TRBJ1-5, with D uncertain. The CDR3 covers 14 residues. The V end was cut by 5 bases, the J end by 7 bases, with 15 bases between. CDR3 in DNA: TGTGCCAGCAGTGCCGGGATTAGAGAGCAGCCCCAGCATTTT. This translates into CASSAGIREQPQHF.

This clonotype was picked up many times. The CDR3 DNA reads as TGCAGTGCCGACGAACCGGGACTAGACGCAGATACGCAGTATTTT. Residues: CSADEPGLDADTQYF. The chain carries TRBV20-1 and TRBJ2-3; 8 nucleotides line up with TRBD2. Losses at the gene ends were 6 bases for V and 4 bases for J; bases not matched to a gene: 12. Germline values: CDR1 DFQATT, CDR2 SNEGSKA (reference sequence). This CDR3 region has 15 residues.

The rearrangement uses TRBV28 and TRBJ2-7; 8 nucleotides match TRBD1. This CDR3 comprises 13 residues. CDR1 MDHEN and CDR2 SYDVKM come from the germline V gene. Unmatched junction bases numbered 3, after V lost 6 bases and J lost 2 bases. The CDR3 sequence is CASRKGQAYEQYV. CDR3 bases: TGTGCCAGCAGAAAGGGACAGGCCTACGAGCAGTACGTC.

This chain connects TRBV5-1 to TRBJ1-6; no firm D call. The CDR3 has 13 residues. The germline V and J ends were trimmed by 7 bases and 6 bases, with 11 bases remaining between them. CDR1 and CDR2 (germline): SGHRS, YFSETQ. CDR3 amino acids: CASGYGPNSPLHF. CDR3 DNA: TGCGCCAGCGGGTATGGGCCTAATTCACCCCTCCACTTT. Filled out from reference TRBV5-1 and TRBJ1-6, the complete variable domain reads KAGVTQTPRYLIKTRGQQVTLSCSPISGHRSVSWYQQTPGQGLQFLFEYFSETQRNKGNFPGRFSGRQFSNSRSEMNVSTLELGDSALYLCASGYGPNSPLHFGNGTRLTVT.

In nucleotides, the CDR3 is TGTGCCAGCTCACCCCCGGGACAGGGCGACACGCAGTATTTT. This gives the protein CASSPPGQGDTQYF. The chain employs TRBV18 and TRBJ2-3; TRBD1 matches 9 bases. This CDR3 has 14 amino acids. Looked up from germline, CDR1 is KGHSH and CDR2 is LQKENI. V was pared by 3 bases and J by 9 bases, with 7 bases of the junction left unmatched.

This chain joins TRBV7-2 and TRBJ2-3, with unresolved D. Trimming pared 2 bases from V and 0 bases from J, leaving 12 bases between. CDR3 length: 16 amino acids. Germline CDR1 SGHTA, CDR2 FQGNSA. Here the CDR3 DNA reads TGTGCCAGCAGCTTACGCCCCCCGGACAGCACAGATACGCAGTATTTT. Its translation: CASSLRPPDSTDTQYF.

A few counts support this clonotype. The chain combines TRBV6-5 with TRBJ2-5; D unclear. The length of the CDR3 is 15 residues. V was trimmed by 6 bases and J by 3 bases, leaving 17 bases between them. Germline V gives CDR1 MNHEY, CDR2 SVGAGI. The CDR3 DNA reads TGTGCCAGCAGACCTTACGATACACAAAAAGAGACCCAGTACTTC. The encoded protein is CASRPYDTQKETQYF.

The chain is built from TRBV9 and TRBJ2-5; tentative D call: TRBD2 (5 bases). The CDR3 has 15 amino acids. The V end lost 0 bases, the J end lost 5 bases, and 14 bases lay between the germline ends. Germline V gene data show CDR1 as SGDLS and CDR2 as YYNGEE. The CDR3, as DNA: TGTGCCAGCAGCGTAGAGCATGGACGCGGGGAGACCCAGTACTTC. As protein: CASSVEHGRGETQYF.

V usage is TRBV5-8 and J usage is TRBJ1-1; D remains unclear. This CDR3 comprises 14 residues. Germline-derived CDR1 and CDR2 are SGHTS and YDEGEE. Between the trimmed V and J ends, which lost 0 bases and 2 bases, there was a span of 8 bases. The CDR3, as DNA: TGTGCCAGCAGCTTGGGGGATAGTAACACTGAAGCTTTCTTT. This encodes CASSLGDSNTEAFF.

This chain connects TRBV20-1 to TRBJ2-7, with 9 bases that match TRBD2. Trimming at V came to 1 base and at J to 2 bases, leaving 3 bases not matched to a gene. The CDR3 is 14 residues long. Germline V gene lookup returns CDR1 DFQATT and CDR2 SNEGSKA (reference sequence). In DNA, the CDR3 is TGCAGTGCTAGAGTCCCTAGCGGGACCTACGAGCAGTACTTC. Its translation is CSARVPSGTYEQYF.

This clonotype has more than one count but fewer than ten. The chain is built from TRBV12-3 or TRBV12-4 and TRBJ2-2, with a possible D match to TRBD2 (5 bases). Between the trimmed V and J ends, which lost 5 bases and 8 bases, there was a span of 12 bases. This CDR3 contains 13 residues. DNA of the CDR3: TGTGCCAGCAGTCCGTGGACGGGAGGGGAGCTGTTTTTT. This codes for CASSPWTGGELFF.

At least ten counts were recorded for this clonotype. The V and J genes are TRBV10-3 and TRBJ2-5; no firm D call. CDR3 length equals 12 residues. Trimming left V 1 base short and J 5 bases short, with 5 bases between. Germline CDR1 ENHRY, CDR2 SYGVKD. CDR3 sequence reads: CAISEFQETQYF. The DNA for the CDR3 is TGTGCCATCAGTGAGTTTCAGGAGACCCAGTACTTC.

This rearrangement joins TRBV6-1 to TRBJ1-2; D remains ambiguous. Trimming left V 4 bases short and J 4 bases short, with 13 bases between. The CDR3 covers 14 residues. Per germline, CDR1 MNHNS and CDR2 SASEGT. The DNA of the CDR3 is TGTGCCAGCAGTGGGTCTACAGAATTCTATGGCTACACCTTC. Protein: CASSGSTEFYGYTF.

This clonotype was seen many times. This chain uses TRBV7-9 with TRBJ1-2, with D unclear. V was cut by 1 base and J by 0 bases, with 6 bases left in between. Germline loops: CDR1 SEHNR, CDR2 FQNEAQ (reference sequence). This CDR3 has 14 amino acids. The CDR3 DNA reads TGTGCCAGCAGCTTAGACCCAGCTAACTATGGCTACACCTTC. Its translation: CASSLDPANYGYTF.

This clonotype has a handful of counts. The V and J genes are TRBV7-3 and TRBJ2-1, with 9 bases lining up with TRBD1. In germline, CDR1 is SGHTA, CDR2 FQGTGA. The CDR3 has 13 residues. V shed 5 bases, J shed 8 bases, and the junction held 4 bases outside the gene matches. As DNA, the CDR3 is TGTGCCAGCAGCCGGGACAGGGATGATGAGCAGTTCTTC. Its protein product is CASSRDRDDEQFF.

This clonotype has more than one count but fewer than ten. The chain joins TRBV11-2 to TRBJ2-3; D call uncertain. CDR1 is SGHAT and CDR2 is FQNNGV in the germline V gene. The CDR3 totals 15 residues. Trimming took 4 bases from V and 6 from J, leaving 17 bases between them. The CDR3: CASSSVLRPSDTQYF. The CDR3 DNA is TGTGCCAGCAGCTCCGTCCTGCGTCCGTCGGATACGCAGTATTTT.